The sequence of this T cell receptor (beta chain) was determined in a study of human T cells and chemical hapten exposure. Study context: Slight differences in pooled library volume were the main source of varying TCR yields across samples.

This clonotype was counted only a few times. Sample time point: healthy volunteer bleed at 2 weeks. Total RNA extraction was carried out from unfractionated whole blood. Individual cDNA molecules each carried unique molecular identifiers attached by the library. TCRdb passed the RACE reads through MiXCR, listing each CDR3 protein once. The table includes about 130,000 distinct CDR3 sequences, 8.5% to 9.5% detected once. Sample: whole blood. This clonotype was obtained from a male donor in good health. Some clones in this sample may be carry-over from other donors' samples.

The CDR3 is CASSQGTGSSYEQYF. CDR3 in DNA: TGCGCCAGCAGCCAAGGGACAGGTTCTTCCTACGAGCAGTACTTC. The V and J genes are TRBV4-3 and TRBJ2-7, with 7 nucleotides matching TRBD1. The CDR3 loop spans 15 amino acids. J was trimmed by 1 base and V by 1 base; bases with no gene match: 4. CDR1 is LGHNA, CDR2 YSLEER, per germline.